This passage covers 20 T cell receptor beta chains from one sample sequenced in a study of blood T cell repertoires in COVID-19. TCRdb's table, derived via immunoSEQ multiplex PCR, lists solely in-frame clones and lacks some. The repertoire holds 55,000 to 75,000 clones, with roughly 77% as singletons. The specimen was peripheral blood. The receptor source for this set is a human donor in a cohort sampled during active COVID-19.

V and J are TRBV29-1 and TRBJ2-7, with 7 bases aligning to TRBD2. Per the germline V gene, CDR1 is SQVTM and CDR2 is ANQGSEA. The trim removed 7 bases at V and 3 bases at J, leaving 6 bases unmatched. The CDR3 runs 12 residues. The CDR3 nucleotides read TGCAGCGGCGGGGAGGGGTTCTACGAGCAGTACTTC. It is translated as CSGGEGFYEQYF.

In this sample, this clone is medium-sized (0.01 to 0.1%). The chain links TRBV10-3 to TRBJ2-1; the D gene is possibly TRBD2 (6 bases). The V gene's germline CDR1 is ENHRY and CDR2 SYGVKD. The CDR3 totals 11 residues. Deletions cut 4 bases from V and 9 bases from J, with 7 bases between. CDR3 amino acids: CAISVGGEQFF. The CDR3 nucleotides are TGTGCCATCAGTGTCGGGGGTGAGCAGTTCTTC.

The CDR3 sequence is CASSSRTGSSGNTIYF. As DNA, the CDR3 is TGTGCCAGCAGCTCTAGGACAGGCAGTTCTGGAAACACCATATATTTT. This chain joins TRBV3-1 (or the pseudogene TRBV3-2) and TRBJ1-3; 7 bases match TRBD1. This CDR3 comprises 16 residues. Unmatched junction bases numbered 8, after V lost 5 bases and J lost 1 base. Germline V lookup: CDR1 LGHDT, CDR2 YNNKEL (reference sequence).

This chain joins TRBV30 and TRBJ2-7; 7 bases map to TRBD2. This CDR3 is built from 16 residues. J was trimmed by 3 bases and V by 3 bases; bases with no gene match: 14. Germline CDR1 reads GTSNPN; CDR2 reads SVGIG (reference sequence). The CDR3 DNA sequence: TGTGCCTGGAGCCCTCGGGTAGGCCGCGGGAGCTACGAGCAGTACTTC. Amino acids: CAWSPRVGRGSYEQYF.

The chain couples TRBV25-1 to TRBJ1-3, with 9 bases lining up with TRBD1. The germline V gene has CDR1 MGHDK and CDR2 SYGVNS. The CDR3 totals 15 residues. The junction had 1 base not matched to a gene; V was cut back by 2 bases and J by 2 bases. The CDR3, as DNA: TGTGCCAGCAGTGAAGGGACAGGGACTGGAAACACCATATATTTT. Encoded protein: CASSEGTGTGNTIYF.

The gene calls are TRBV30 and TRBJ2-7; 8 bases are a match to TRBD2. V was clipped by 4 bases and J by 2 bases; unmatched bases: 10. The CDR3 is 15 residues long. Germline-derived CDR1 and CDR2 are GTSNPN and SVGIG (reference sequence). The CDR3 DNA reads as TGTGCCTGGAACCACCGACTAGCGTTGACCTACGAGCAGTACTTC. Translation gives CAWNHRLALTYEQYF. The whole variable domain, filled in from reference TRBV30 and TRBJ2-7, reads SQTIHQWPATLVQPVGSPLSLECTVEGTSNPNLYWYRQAAGRGLQLLFYSVGIGQISSEVPQNLSASRPQDRQFILSSKKLLLSDSGFYLCAWNHRLALTYEQYFGPGTRLTVT.

The chain has TRBV6-4 and TRBJ2-7; 7 nucleotides line up with TRBD1. Germline CDR1 is MRHNA and CDR2 is SNTAGT. The junction had 5 bases not matched to a gene; V was cut back by 5 bases and J by 4 bases. There are 13 residues in the CDR3. In DNA form, the CDR3 reads TGTGCCAGCAGTACCATGACAGGGTACGAGCAGTACTTC. Translation gives CASSTMTGYEQYF.

The rearrangement links TRBV4-1 to TRBJ1-1; 9 nucleotides align to TRBD1. The CDR3 runs to 17 residues. Germline V CDR1 and CDR2: MGHRA, YSYEKL. With 1 base clipped from V and 1 base from J, the junction kept 7 bases outside the gene matches. CDR3 amino acids: CASSQATPGQGNTEAFF. In nucleotides, the CDR3 is TGCGCCAGCAGCCAAGCGACCCCGGGACAGGGGAACACTGAAGCTTTCTTT.

This chain links TRBV11-3 with TRBJ2-1; D not resolved. V was clipped by 1 base and J by 0 bases, with 13 bases between them. The CDR3 is made up of 17 amino acids. CDR1 is SGHNT and CDR2 is YENEEA in the germline V gene. The CDR3 spells CASSLGEPQCSYNEQFF. CDR3 nucleotide sequence: TGTGCCAGCAGCTTAGGAGAGCCCCAATGCTCCTACAATGAGCAGTTCTTC.

This clone was seen just once. The chain couples TRBV19 to TRBJ2-1, with TRBD2 identical over 12 bases. The J segment lost 6 bases and the V segment lost 4 bases, leaving 4 bases of the junction unmatched. The length of the CDR3 is 15 residues. The germline gives CDR1 LNHDA, CDR2 SQIVND (reference sequence). CDR3 in DNA: TGTGCCAGTAGTACGACTAGCGGGAGTGGCAATGAGCAGTTCTTC. Translation gives CASSTTSGSGNEQFF.

This rearrangement joins TRBV19 to TRBJ1-4, with D possibly being TRBD1 (5 bases). The CDR3 runs 15 residues. CDR1 and CDR2 from the germline V gene are LNHDA and SQIVND (reference sequence). V lost 5 bases, J lost 7 bases, and 17 bases lay in between. The CDR3: CASSPSSGWGEKLFF. The CDR3, as DNA: TGTGCCAGTAGTCCATCATCAGGGTGGGGTGAAAAACTGTTTTTT.

V and J are TRBV28 and TRBJ2-7; TRBD2 agrees at 7 bases. The CDR3 is made up of 15 amino acids. With 5 bases clipped from V and 0 bases from J, the junction kept 7 bases outside the gene matches. CDR1 and CDR2 (germline): MDHEN, SYDVKM. As DNA, the CDR3 is TGTGCCAGCAGTCTGCCCGGGACTATCTCCTACGAGCAGTACTTC. It encodes CASSLPGTISYEQYF.

This chain uses TRBV5-4 with TRBJ2-7, with unresolved D. CDR3 length: 14 residues. V lost 2 bases, J lost 5 bases, and 14 bases lay in between. CDR1 and CDR2 (germline): SGHNT, YYREEE (reference sequence). CDR3 loop: CASSLDPGRDEQYF. CDR3 in DNA: TGTGCCAGCAGCTTAGACCCCGGTCGGGACGAGCAGTACTTC.

The rearrangement links TRBV6-2 or TRBV6-3 to TRBJ2-1; 8 positions agree with TRBD1. The CDR3 consists of 14 residues. The junction had 3 bases not matched to a gene; V was cut back by 4 bases and J by 4 bases. The germline CDR1 and CDR2 sequences are MNHEY and SVGEGT. CDR3 protein: CASSSGGSYNEQFF. In DNA form, the CDR3 reads TGTGCCAGCAGTTCAGGGGGCAGTTACAATGAGCAGTTCTTC.

This clone was detected only once. V usage is TRBV10-3 and J usage is TRBJ1-1; 7 bases map to TRBD1. With 6 bases clipped from V and 6 bases from J, the junction kept 10 bases outside the gene matches. The CDR3 covers 14 residues. Per the germline V gene, CDR1 is ENHRY and CDR2 is SYGVKD. CDR3: CAIRVDREVSEAFF. Here the CDR3 DNA reads TGTGCCATCAGAGTTGACAGGGAAGTTTCTGAAGCTTTCTTT.

The rearrangement links TRBV7-8 to TRBJ2-7, with 8 bases matching TRBD1. Germline assignment: CDR1 SGHVS and CDR2 FQNEAQ. The V and J ends lost 4 bases and 2 bases, in that order; junction bases with no gene match: 10. This CDR3 is 16 amino acids long. The CDR3 region is CASSSQPGGLTYEQYF. CDR3 coding DNA: TGTGCCAGCAGCTCCCAGCCAGGGGGCCTGACCTACGAGCAGTACTTC.

The V call is TRBV18, the J call TRBJ2-2, with 10 bases that match TRBD1. V shed 2 bases, J shed 0 bases, and the junction held 3 bases outside the gene matches. Looked up from germline, CDR1 is KGHSH and CDR2 is LQKENI. The CDR3 totals 17 residues. The DNA for the CDR3 is TGTGCCAGCTCACCAACAGGGACAGGGGCGAACACCGGGGAGCTGTTTTTT. Protein sequence: CASSPTGTGANTGELFF.

The chain has TRBV19 and TRBJ2-7; TRBD2 might be the D (6 bases). V gave up 3 bases and J gave up 5 bases, with 14 bases separating them. Germline loops: CDR1 LNHDA, CDR2 SQIVND (reference sequence). The CDR3 extends over 14 amino acids. The CDR3 nucleotides read TGTGCCAGTAGTATGCGGCTAGCGCTGAACGAGCAGTACTTC. It yields the protein CASSMRLALNEQYF. The full variable domain, in which reference TRBV19 and TRBJ2-7 provide the parts outside the CDR3, is DGGITQSPKYLFRKEGQNVTLSCEQNLNHDAMYWYRQDPGQGLRLIYYSQIVNDFQKGDIAEGYSVSREKKESFPLTVTSAQKNPTAFYLCASSMRLALNEQYFGPGTRLTVT.

The gene calls are TRBV5-1 and TRBJ2-7; tentative D call: TRBD1 (5 bases). V dropped 0 bases and J dropped 5 bases, with 12 bases sitting between them. This CDR3 comprises 14 residues. Germline V gives CDR1 SGHRS, CDR2 YFSETQ. DNA for the CDR3: TGCGCCAGCAGCTTGGACAGGCCTGGGGACGAGCAGTACTTC. Protein product: CASSLDRPGDEQYF.

The V call is TRBV12-5, the J call TRBJ2-2; D may be TRBD2 (6 bases). The ends were cut back, 1 base at V and 1 base at J, with 10 bases in the middle. Germline values: CDR1 LGHNT, CDR2 FRNRAP. The CDR3 contains 16 residues. The DNA for the CDR3 is TGTGCTAGTGGTTTGGCCGTGGGGGGGAACACCGGGGAGCTGTTTTTT. Its translation is CASGLAVGGNTGELFF.